The subject of this entry is one T cell receptor (beta chain). In its sample, this clonotype was seen a few times. Its antigen is not yet known. There are no base qualities to consult, and no much larger clone falls within one base. This sample was sequenced with an Illumina HiSeq 2500. TCR beta libraries were prepared by quantitative 5'-RACE with molecular barcodes. As for how the authors treated the data: A new computational method based on a probabilistic model of VDJ rearrangement was used to identify disease-linked TCR variants. TCRdb reprocessed the public reads (quality trimming at Q25 with fastp, clone calling with MiXCR) and kept in-frame beta chains. CDR3 protein sequences are deduplicated, and each keeps its most common genes and DNA. The V and J calls, along with clone size, are taken from TCRdb and not from the paper's own processing. For this sample the table gives approximately 400,000 distinct CDR3 sequences, of which roughly 25% were detected only once. The biggest ten clones account for 0.89% of the sample.

The data are from a study of CD8 T cells in ankylosing spondylitis (dated by TCRdb to 2015 to 2018). Context from the whole study: The study profiled T cell receptor beta repertoires in healthy donors and ankylosing spondylitis patients to find disease-linked TCR variants. The whole study cohort included 95 to 130 healthy donors and under 30 ankylosing spondylitis patients. Samples of peripheral blood were taken, and for ankylosing spondylitis patients, synovial fluid was collected as well. Study-wide findings and limitations: Blood from ankylosing spondylitis patients appeared to be characterized by a TCR beta motif composed of about 8 highly homologous amino acid variants. The disease-linked clones showed a CD8+ phenotype and occurred at relatively low frequencies in peripheral blood. Some TCR beta motif variants had previously been reported in synovial fluid and blood of reactive arthritis patients, which suggested common disease-initiation mechanisms. The disease-linked clones were reported to be significantly enriched in matched synovial fluid samples from ankylosing spondylitis patients.

Unmatched junction bases come to 10, with V trimmed by 5 bases and J by 5 bases. Its CDR3 holds 16 amino acids, cysteine through phenylalanine. The DNA shown is the 48-base CDR3, in frame from base 1. The sequence joins TRBV12-3 or TRBV12-4 to TRBJ2-3; 10 junctional bases match TRBD2. The receptor was derived from a male donor with ankylosing spondylitis. The specimen was blood, either unsorted or a sorted T cell fraction (not recorded which). CDR3 protein: CASSPGLAGVRDTQYF. Read as DNA, the sequence is TGTGCCAGCAGTCCTGGGCTAGCGGGAGTGAGAGATACGCAGTATTTT.